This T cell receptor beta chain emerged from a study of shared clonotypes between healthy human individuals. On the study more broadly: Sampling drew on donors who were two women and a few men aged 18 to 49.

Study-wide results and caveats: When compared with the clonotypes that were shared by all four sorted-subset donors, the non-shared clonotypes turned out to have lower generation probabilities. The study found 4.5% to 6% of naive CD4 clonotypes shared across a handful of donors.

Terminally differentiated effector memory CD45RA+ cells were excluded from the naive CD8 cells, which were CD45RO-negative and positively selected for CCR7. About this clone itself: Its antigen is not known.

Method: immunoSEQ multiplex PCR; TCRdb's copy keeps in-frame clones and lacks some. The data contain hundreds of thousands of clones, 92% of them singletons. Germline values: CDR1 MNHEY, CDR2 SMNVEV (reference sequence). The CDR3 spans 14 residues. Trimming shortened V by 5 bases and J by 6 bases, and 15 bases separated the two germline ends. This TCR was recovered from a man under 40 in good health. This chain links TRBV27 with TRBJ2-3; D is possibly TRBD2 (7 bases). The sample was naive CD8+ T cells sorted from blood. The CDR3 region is CASSPEQGGDTQYF. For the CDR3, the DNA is TGTGCCAGCAGTCCCGAACAGGGAGGGGATACGCAGTATTTT.